This T cell receptor (beta chain) was recovered during a study of blood T cell repertoires in COVID-19. At the level of the study: COVID-19 samples from acute and convalescent phases originated in the United States, Italy and Spain.

Generated by immunoSEQ multiplex PCR, the TCRdb table keeps only in-frame clones and is missing some. Of about 250,000 clones in the sample, 65% to 85% are singletons; the top ten hold around 8.9%. This clone was observed at least ten times. This CDR3 has 12 residues. With V trimmed by 4 bases and J by 6 bases, 1 base remained unmatched. CDR1 LNHDA and CDR2 SQIVND come from the germline V gene (reference sequence). This TCR came from a man aged 35-49 years with active or convalescent COVID-19. What was sequenced was peripheral blood. The V and J genes are TRBV19 and TRBJ1-2, with 8 bases aligning to TRBD1. The CDR3 DNA reads TGTGCCAGTAGTACAGGGGGCGATGGCTACACCTTC. This sequence encodes CASSTGGDGYTF.